This TCR beta chain was retrieved from a study of CD8 T cells in Susac syndrome. Overall study: Fewer than 10 of the sequenced Susac syndrome patients were in remission, and roughly six had active disease. When blood was drawn, patients with Susac syndrome were on intravenous immunoglobulin alone, on corticosteroids, or therapy-naive.

This CDR3 has 15 amino acids. Germline V gene sequence: CDR1 DFQATT, CDR2 SNEGSKA (reference sequence). V was trimmed by 1 base and J by 4 bases, leaving 14 bases between them. Sequencing of TCR beta was performed on blood CD8+ T cells and on blood CD4+ T cells. Random hexamers were used to reverse transcribe the RNA input (0.5 to 1 ug). Amplification of TCR beta CDR3 across 54 Vbeta and 13 Jbeta was performed with immunoSEQ multiplex PCR. TCRdb reprocessed the immunoSEQ multiplex PCR reads via MiXCR and lists one record per CDR3 protein. The table records fewer than 85,000 distinct CDR3 sequences, just under 95% of them present only once.

Sequencing was carried out using CD8+ T cells from PBMCs. The TCR comes from a human donor with Susac syndrome. V usage is TRBV20-1 and J usage is TRBJ2-1; D possibly corresponds to TRBD2 (6 bases). The chain's CDR3 is CSARARGLFYNEQFF. The CDR3 DNA reads TGCAGTGCTAGAGCTCGGGGACTTTTTTACAATGAGCAGTTCTTC.